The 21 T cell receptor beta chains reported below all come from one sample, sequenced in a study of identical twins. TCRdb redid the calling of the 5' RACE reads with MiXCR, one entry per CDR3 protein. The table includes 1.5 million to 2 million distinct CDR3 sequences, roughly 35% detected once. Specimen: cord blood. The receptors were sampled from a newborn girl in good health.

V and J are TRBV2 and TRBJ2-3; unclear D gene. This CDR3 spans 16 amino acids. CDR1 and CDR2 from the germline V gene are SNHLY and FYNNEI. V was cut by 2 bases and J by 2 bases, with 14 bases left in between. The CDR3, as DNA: TGTGCCAGCAGTGAATTGGGTTATATCCTCACAGATACGCAGTATTTT. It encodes CASSELGYILTDTQYF.

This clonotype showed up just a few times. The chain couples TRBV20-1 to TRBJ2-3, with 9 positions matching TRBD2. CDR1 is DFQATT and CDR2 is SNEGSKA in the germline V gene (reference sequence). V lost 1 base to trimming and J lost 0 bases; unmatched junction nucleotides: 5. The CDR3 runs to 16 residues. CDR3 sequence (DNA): TGCAGTGCTAGAGCGTGGCTAGCGGGGAGCACAGATACGCAGTATTTT. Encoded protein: CSARAWLAGSTDTQYF.

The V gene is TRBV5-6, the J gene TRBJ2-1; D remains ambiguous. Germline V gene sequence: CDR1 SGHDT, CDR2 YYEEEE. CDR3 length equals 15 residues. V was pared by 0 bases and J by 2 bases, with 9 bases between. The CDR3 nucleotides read TGTGCCAGCAGCTTGGGCCCAACGACCTACAATGAGCAGTTCTTC. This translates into CASSLGPTTYNEQFF.

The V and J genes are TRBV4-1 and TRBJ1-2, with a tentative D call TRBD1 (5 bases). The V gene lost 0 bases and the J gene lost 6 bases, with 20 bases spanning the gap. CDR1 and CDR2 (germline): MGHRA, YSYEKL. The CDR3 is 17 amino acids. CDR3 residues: CASSQDWSGATQHGYTF. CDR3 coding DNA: TGCGCCAGCAGCCAAGATTGGTCCGGGGCGACTCAACATGGCTACACCTTC.

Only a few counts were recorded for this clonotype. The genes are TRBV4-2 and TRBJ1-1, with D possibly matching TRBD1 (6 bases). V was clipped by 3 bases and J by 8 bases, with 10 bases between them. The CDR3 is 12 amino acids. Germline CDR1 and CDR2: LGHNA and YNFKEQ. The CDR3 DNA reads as TGTGCCAGCAGCCACCCTGACAGGGAAGCTTTCTTT. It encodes CASSHPDREAFF.

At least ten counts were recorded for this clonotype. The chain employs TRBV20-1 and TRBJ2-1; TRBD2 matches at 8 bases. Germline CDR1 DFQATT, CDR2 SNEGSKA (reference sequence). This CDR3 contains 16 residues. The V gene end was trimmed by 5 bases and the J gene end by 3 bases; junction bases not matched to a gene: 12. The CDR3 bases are TGCAGTGCTTCCACCTCCCGTAGCGGGGTCTACAATGAGCAGTTCTTC. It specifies CSASTSRSGVYNEQFF.

The chain's CDR3 is CASSSGQGNRAYGYTF. CDR3 nucleotides: TGTGCCAGCAGCTCCGGACAGGGGAATAGGGCCTATGGCTACACCTTC. V and J are TRBV5-5 and TRBJ1-2; 9 bases align to TRBD1. The junction had 10 bases not matched to a gene; V was cut back by 3 bases and J by 4 bases. The CDR3 covers 16 residues. In germline, CDR1 is SGHKS, CDR2 YYEKEE (reference sequence).

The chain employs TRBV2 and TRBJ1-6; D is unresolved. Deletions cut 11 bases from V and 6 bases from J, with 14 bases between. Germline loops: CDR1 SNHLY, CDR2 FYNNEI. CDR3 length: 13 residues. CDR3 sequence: CAGRAGLNSPLHF. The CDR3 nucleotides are TGTGCCGGACGGGCAGGCCTTAATTCACCCCTCCACTTT. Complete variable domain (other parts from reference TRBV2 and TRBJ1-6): EPEVTQTPSHQVTQMGQEVILRCVPISNHLYFYWYRQILGQKVEFLVSFYNNEISEKSEIFDDQFSVERPDGSNFTLKIRSTKLEDSAMYFCAGRAGLNSPLHFGNGTRLTVT.

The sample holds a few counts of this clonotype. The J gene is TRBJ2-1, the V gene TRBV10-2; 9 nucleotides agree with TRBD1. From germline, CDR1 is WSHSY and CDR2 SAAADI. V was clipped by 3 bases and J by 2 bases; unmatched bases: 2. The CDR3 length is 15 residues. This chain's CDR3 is CASSDRDRAYNEQFF. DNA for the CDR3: TGCGCCAGCAGTGATAGGGACAGGGCCTACAATGAGCAGTTCTTC.

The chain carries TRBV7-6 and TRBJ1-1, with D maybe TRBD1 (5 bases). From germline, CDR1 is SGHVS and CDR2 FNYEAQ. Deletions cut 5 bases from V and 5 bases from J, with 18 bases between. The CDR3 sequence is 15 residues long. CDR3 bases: TGTGCCAGCAGCGAGCGACGGGGGGACGGGACTGAAGCTTTCTTT. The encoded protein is CASSERRGDGTEAFF.

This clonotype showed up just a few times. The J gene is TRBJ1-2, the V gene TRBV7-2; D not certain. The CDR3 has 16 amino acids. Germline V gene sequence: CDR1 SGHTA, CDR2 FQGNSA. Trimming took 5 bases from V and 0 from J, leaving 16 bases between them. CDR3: CASSANGRPTNYGYTF. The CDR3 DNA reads TGTGCCAGCAGCGCGAACGGCCGCCCGACTAACTATGGCTACACCTTC.

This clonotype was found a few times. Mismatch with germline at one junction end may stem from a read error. The CDR3 loop reads CSVRGLAGGYEQYF. The CDR3 DNA reads as TGCAGTGTTAGAGGACTAGCGGGAGGCTACGAGCAGTACTTC. The chain employs TRBV20-1 and TRBJ2-7, with 14 bases fitting TRBD2. The CDR3 has 14 amino acids. From germline, CDR1 is DFQATT and CDR2 SNEGSKA (reference sequence).

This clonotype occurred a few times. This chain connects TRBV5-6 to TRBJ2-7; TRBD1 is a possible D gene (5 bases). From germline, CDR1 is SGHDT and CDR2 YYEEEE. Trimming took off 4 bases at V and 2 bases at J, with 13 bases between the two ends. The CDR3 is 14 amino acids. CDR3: CASSQGATAYEQYF. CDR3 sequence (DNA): TGTGCCAGCAGCCAAGGGGCAACCGCCTACGAGCAGTACTTC.

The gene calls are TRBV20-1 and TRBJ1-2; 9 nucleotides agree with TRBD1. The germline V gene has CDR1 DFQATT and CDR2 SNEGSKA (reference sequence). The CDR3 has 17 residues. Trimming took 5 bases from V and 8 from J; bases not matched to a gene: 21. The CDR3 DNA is TGCAGTGCTCCGCCGTACGTTACCGGGACAGGGCAAGAGGGCTACACCTTC. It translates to CSAPPYVTGTGQEGYTF.

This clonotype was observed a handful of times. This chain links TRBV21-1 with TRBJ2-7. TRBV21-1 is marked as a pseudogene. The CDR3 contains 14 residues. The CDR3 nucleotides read TGTGCCAGCAGCAAAGGGGAGGAGACCTACGAGCAGTACTTC. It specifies CASSKGEETYEQYF.

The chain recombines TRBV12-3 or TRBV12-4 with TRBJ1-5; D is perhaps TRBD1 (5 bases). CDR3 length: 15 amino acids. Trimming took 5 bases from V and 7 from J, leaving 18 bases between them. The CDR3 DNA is TGTGCCAGCAGTCTCCACGGGGGGAGGCGACAGCCCCAGCATTTT. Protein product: CASSLHGGRRQPQHF.

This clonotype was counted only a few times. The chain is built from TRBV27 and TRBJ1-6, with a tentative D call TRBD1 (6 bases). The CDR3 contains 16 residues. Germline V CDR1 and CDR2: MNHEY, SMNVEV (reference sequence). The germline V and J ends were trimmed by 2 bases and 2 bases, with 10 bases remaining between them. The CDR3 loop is CASSLGPGAYNSPLHF. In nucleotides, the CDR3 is TGTGCCAGCAGTTTAGGCCCAGGGGCCTATAATTCACCCCTCCACTTT.

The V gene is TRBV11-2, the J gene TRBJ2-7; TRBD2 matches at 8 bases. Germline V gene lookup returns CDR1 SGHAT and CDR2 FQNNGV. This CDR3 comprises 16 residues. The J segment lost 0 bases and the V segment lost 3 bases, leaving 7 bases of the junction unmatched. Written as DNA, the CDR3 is TGTGCCAGCAGCTTTCTCCGCGGGGGGAGCTCCTACGAGCAGTACTTC. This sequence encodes CASSFLRGGSSYEQYF.

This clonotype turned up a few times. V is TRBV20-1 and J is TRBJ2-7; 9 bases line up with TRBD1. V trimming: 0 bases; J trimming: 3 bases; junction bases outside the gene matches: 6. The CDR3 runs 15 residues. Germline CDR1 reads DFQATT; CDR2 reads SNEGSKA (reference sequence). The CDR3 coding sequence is TGCAGTGCTAGAGATCTACAGGGGGCCGACTACGAGCAGTACTTC. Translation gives CSARDLQGADYEQYF.

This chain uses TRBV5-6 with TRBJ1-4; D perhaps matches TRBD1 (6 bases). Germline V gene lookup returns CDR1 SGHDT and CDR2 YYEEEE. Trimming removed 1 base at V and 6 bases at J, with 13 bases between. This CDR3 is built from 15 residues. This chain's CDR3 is CASSLNGGRDEKLFF. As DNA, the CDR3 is TGTGCCAGCAGCTTGAACGGGGGGCGGGATGAAAAACTGTTTTTT.

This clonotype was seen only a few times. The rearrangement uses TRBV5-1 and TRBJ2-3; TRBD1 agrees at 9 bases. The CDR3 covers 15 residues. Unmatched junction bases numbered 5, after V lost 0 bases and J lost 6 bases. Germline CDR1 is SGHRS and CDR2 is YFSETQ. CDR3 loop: CASSLEGTGKDTQYF. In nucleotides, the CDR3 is TGCGCCAGCAGCTTGGAGGGGACAGGGAAGGATACGCAGTATTTT.